The 30 T cell receptor beta chains below come from one sample, sequenced in a study of naive and memory T cell subsets. For blood and skin samples, reverse transcription used TCR alpha and beta constant primers. Each CDR3 protein gets one entry after TCRdb re-called the 5' RACE reads with MiXCR. The table includes more than 25,000 distinct CDR3 sequences, under 30% detected once. Adult healthy volunteers gave 2.5 ml peripheral blood for whole-blood RNA. The receptors here all came from a female donor in good health.

This clonotype qualifies as medium-sized. This rearrangement joins TRBV6-1 to TRBJ2-1; D is possibly TRBD2 (7 bases). The germline V gene encodes CDR1 MNHNS and CDR2 SASEGT. The CDR3 totals 13 residues. V was pared by 5 bases and J by 11 bases, with 16 bases between. CDR3 nucleotides: TGTGCCAGCAGTAGGGGGGGGGATAGGAAGCAGTTCTTC. Protein sequence: CASSRGGDRKQFF.

This clonotype showed up many times. The V and J genes are TRBV29-1 and TRBJ2-1; D might be TRBD1 (6 bases). Germline CDR1 SQVTM, CDR2 ANQGSEA. This CDR3 has 15 residues. Trimming left V 4 bases short and J 0 bases short, with 13 bases between. CDR3 in DNA: TGCAGCGTTGTCGGGACAACCTACTCCTACAATGAGCAGTTCTTC. It is translated as CSVVGTTYSYNEQFF.

CDR3 sequence: CASSQAPATYGYTF. The CDR3 DNA sequence: TGCGCCAGCAGCCAAGCGCCAGCCACGTATGGCTACACCTTC. This sequence joins TRBV4-1 and TRBJ1-2; the D is unclear. Germline loops: CDR1 MGHRA, CDR2 YSYEKL. There are 14 residues in the CDR3. V was cut by 1 base and J by 5 bases, with 11 bases left in between.

This clonotype was counted many times. This rearrangement joins TRBV6-1 to TRBJ1-2; D is unresolved. V lost 6 bases to trimming and J lost 5 bases, with 13 bases between them. CDR1 MNHNS and CDR2 SASEGT come from the germline V gene. This CDR3 region has 13 residues. CDR3 DNA sequence: TGTGCCAGCAGATCGGCAGACTCATATGGCTACACCTTC. Its translation is CASRSADSYGYTF.

This clonotype was counted ten times or more. The rearrangement links TRBV29-1 to TRBJ2-7; maybe TRBD1 (6 bases). CDR1 and CDR2 from the germline V gene are SQVTM and ANQGSEA. The CDR3 is made up of 15 amino acids. Trimming took off 5 bases at V and 2 bases at J, with 19 bases between the two ends. The DNA of the CDR3 is TGCAGCGTTCCCACGGCCAAAGGGGGACCCTACGAGCAGTACTTC. Its protein product is CSVPTAKGGPYEQYF.

This clonotype ranks as medium-sized. V and J are TRBV7-3 and TRBJ2-3; 8 nucleotides agree with TRBD2. Trimming cost V 1 base and J 5 bases; bases outside gene matches: 5. The CDR3 spans 15 residues. CDR1 is SGHTA and CDR2 is FQGTGA in the germline V gene. This CDR3 is CASSLNGGAKDTQYF. The CDR3 DNA reads as TGTGCCAGCAGCTTAAACGGGGGGGCCAAAGATACGCAGTATTTT. The entire variable domain, with the rest obtained from reference TRBV7-3 and TRBJ2-3, is as follows: GAGVSQTPSNKVTEKGKYVELRCDPISGHTALYWYRQSLGQGPEFLIYFQGTGAADDSGLPNDRFFAVRPEGSVSTLKIQRTERGDSAVYLCASSLNGGAKDTQYFGPGTRLTVL.

This clonotype is deemed medium-sized (0.01 to 0.1%). The V and J genes are TRBV5-6 and TRBJ2-7; 15 nucleotides align to TRBD2. CDR1 and CDR2 (germline): SGHDT, YYEEEE. This CDR3 region has 17 residues. The V gene end was trimmed by 2 bases and the J gene end by 4 bases; junction bases not matched to a gene: 7. This CDR3 is CASSFRTSGRARYEQYF. The DNA of the CDR3 is TGTGCCAGCAGCTTTAGGACTAGCGGGAGGGCCCGATACGAGCAGTACTTC.

By share of the sample, this clonotype is medium-sized. The genes are TRBV6-4 and TRBJ2-3; D is ambiguous. V was shortened by 6 bases and J by 3 bases, with 10 bases between the two germline ends. CDR3 length: 13 amino acids. Per the germline V gene, CDR1 is MRHNA and CDR2 is SNTAGT. CDR3 sequence reads: CASSPRETDTQYF. In DNA, the CDR3 is TGTGCCAGCAGCCCCCGTGAGACAGATACGCAGTATTTT.

This clonotype was seen a few times. The rearrangement uses TRBV29-1 and TRBJ2-7, with a tentative D call TRBD2 (6 bases). Germline lookup yields CDR1 SQVTM and CDR2 ANQGSEA. This CDR3 spans 19 amino acids. The germline V and J ends were trimmed by 3 bases and 1 base, with 28 bases remaining between them. CDR3 sequence (DNA): TGCAGCGTTGACGTTCCGGCAGGGAGCTGCCCTGGAGGGTCCTACGAGCAGTACTTC. It is translated as CSVDVPAGSCPGGSYEQYF.

Sample share makes this clonotype medium-sized. The chain is built from TRBV6-2 or TRBV6-3 and TRBJ2-5; TRBD1 is a possible D gene (5 bases). V was trimmed by 4 bases and J by 7 bases, leaving 10 bases between them. The CDR3 is 12 amino acids. Germline V CDR1 and CDR2: MNHEY, SVGEGT. The CDR3 sequence is CASSWGGSTQYF. The CDR3 DNA follows: TGTGCCAGCAGTTGGGGCGGTTCGACCCAGTACTTC.

The sample holds many counts of this clonotype. The gene calls are TRBV2 and TRBJ1-6; D remains unclear. V was cut by 6 bases and J by 10 bases, with 10 bases left in between. CDR3 length: 12 residues. The germline V gene has CDR1 SNHLY and CDR2 FYNNEI. DNA for the CDR3: TGTGCCAGCAGCGAACAAGGATCACCCCTCCACTTT. Translation gives CASSEQGSPLHF.

The table lists this clonotype with a few counts. The chain employs TRBV29-1 and TRBJ2-3; 8 positions match TRBD2. V lost 7 bases and J lost 4; bases outside the gene matches: 7. The CDR3 spans 13 residues. From germline, CDR1 is SQVTM and CDR2 ANQGSEA. The CDR3 DNA reads as TGCAGCGGGTCGTGGCGGGAGGCAGATACGCAGTATTTT. The encoded protein is CSGSWREADTQYF.

This clonotype is deemed medium-sized (0.01 to 0.1%). The chain employs TRBV6-5 and TRBJ2-3; perhaps TRBD2 as D (6 bases). Per germline, CDR1 MNHEY and CDR2 SVGAGI. The CDR3 sequence is 15 residues long. Trimming left V 6 bases short and J 2 bases short, with 15 bases between. Written as DNA, the CDR3 is TGTGCCAGCAGAACGAGAGCGGGCCCCACAGATACGCAGTATTTT. Translated, it gives CASRTRAGPTDTQYF.

The chain is built from TRBV29-1 and TRBJ1-2; weak D call: TRBD1 (5 bases). Trimming took 2 bases from V and 4 from J, leaving 14 bases between them. The length of the CDR3 is 14 residues. The germline V gene encodes CDR1 SQVTM and CDR2 ANQGSEA. The CDR3 reads CSVERKGSLYGYTF. CDR3 nucleotide sequence: TGCAGCGTTGAAAGGAAGGGGTCGCTCTATGGCTACACCTTC.

The chain uses TRBV6-5 and TRBJ2-3; D remains unclear. The germline CDR1 and CDR2 sequences are MNHEY and SVGAGI. This CDR3 has 11 residues. The germline V and J ends were trimmed by 2 bases and 5 bases, with 2 bases remaining between them. This chain's CDR3 is CASSYGDTQYF. CDR3 bases: TGTGCCAGCAGTTACGGAGATACGCAGTATTTT.

The chain carries TRBV7-2 and TRBJ2-7; D gene unclear. CDR1 SGHTA and CDR2 FQGNSA come from the germline V gene. The CDR3 has 14 amino acids. With 5 bases removed from V and 5 bases from J, the gap between germline ends came to 16 bases. CDR3 amino acids: CASSPHARFHEQYF. The CDR3 DNA reads as TGTGCCAGCAGCCCCCATGCTAGATTCCACGAGCAGTACTTC.

This clonotype has just a few counts. This chain joins TRBV29-1 and TRBJ1-2; TRBD1 matches at 8 bases. This CDR3 has 12 residues. J lost 8 bases, V lost 6 bases, and 8 bases had no gene match. Germline V gene data show CDR1 as SQVTM and CDR2 as ANQGSEA. This CDR3 reads CSVGGRGLGYTF. The CDR3 bases are TGCAGCGTGGGGGGCAGGGGGCTCGGCTACACCTTC.

This clonotype was observed many times. The chain employs TRBV12-5 and TRBJ1-2, with D perhaps matching TRBD1 (5 bases). There are 12 residues in the CDR3. CDR1 and CDR2 (germline): LGHNT, FRNRAP. Trimming left V 2 bases short and J 13 bases short, with 14 bases between. The CDR3 DNA sequence: TGTGCTAGTGGTTTGTCCACGGGGGATGGCACCTTC. It is translated as CASGLSTGDGTF.

This clonotype came up many times. This chain uses TRBV20-1 with TRBJ2-3; TRBD2 agrees at 9 bases. The trim removed 3 bases at V and 5 bases at J, leaving 9 bases unmatched. The CDR3 has 15 residues. Germline CDR1 and CDR2: DFQATT and SNEGSKA (reference sequence). The CDR3 DNA is TGCAGTGCTAGTCGGCGGGAGGGCCGGGAAGATACGCAGTATTTT. It yields the protein CSASRREGREDTQYF.

This clonotype has a handful of counts. J is TRBJ2-3 and V is TRBV20-1; TRBD2 might be the D (5 bases). V dropped 0 bases and J dropped 2 bases, with 12 bases sitting between them. The germline V gene has CDR1 DFQATT and CDR2 SNEGSKA (reference sequence). The CDR3 extends over 15 amino acids. CDR3 nucleotide sequence: TGCAGTGCTAGAGATCCCGCGGGCAACACAGATACGCAGTATTTT. Its protein is CSARDPAGNTDTQYF.

About this clonotype itself: Relative to the germline gene, one junction end is altered; a read error may explain this. V usage is TRBV9 and J usage is TRBJ2-1; D gene unclear. Germline CDR1 is SGDLS and CDR2 is YYNGEE. This CDR3 is built from 12 residues. This CDR3 reads CASRSSYNEQFF. Written as DNA, the CDR3 is TGTGCAAGCAGGAGCTCCTACAATGAGCAGTTCTTC.

The sample holds a few counts of this clonotype. The CDR3: CASSLGYNSPLHF. In nucleotides, the CDR3 is TGTGCCAGCAGTCTAGGCTATAATTCACCCCTCCACTTT. The chain employs TRBV27 and TRBJ1-6; D gene unclear. Per the germline V gene, CDR1 is MNHEY and CDR2 is SMNVEV (reference sequence). The CDR3 consists of 13 residues. The V and J ends lost 5 bases and 3 bases respectively, with 5 bases between them.

This chain joins TRBV29-1 and TRBJ1-2; 9 bases map to TRBD1. The CDR3 is 14 residues long. CDR1 is SQVTM and CDR2 is ANQGSEA in the germline V gene. V lost 4 bases and J lost 2; bases outside the gene matches: 5. CDR3 nucleotide sequence: TGCAGCGTTGTGTCCGGACAGGGGAACTATGGCTACACCTTC. Its translation: CSVVSGQGNYGYTF.

This clonotype was counted once. The gene calls are TRBV20-1 and TRBJ1-1; D is uncertain. Per the germline V gene, CDR1 is DFQATT and CDR2 is SNEGSKA (reference sequence). This CDR3 comprises 12 residues. The DNA of the CDR3 is TGCAGCCAGTCCGGGGAGGACACTGAAGCTTTCTTT. Residues: CSQSGEDTEAFF.

The rearrangement links TRBV20-1 to TRBJ1-1; TRBD1 aligns across 10 bases. Germline CDR1 and CDR2: DFQATT and SNEGSKA (reference sequence). This CDR3 is built from 12 residues. Losses at the gene ends were 5 bases for V and 5 bases for J; bases not matched to a gene: 2. CDR3 residues: CSARTGGTEAFF. In DNA, the CDR3 is TGCAGTGCTCGGACAGGGGGAACTGAAGCTTTCTTT.

The rearrangement uses TRBV5-8 and TRBJ1-1, with D possibly TRBD1 on 5 matching bases. Deletions cut 5 bases from V and 1 base from J, with 15 bases between. From germline, CDR1 is SGHTS and CDR2 YDEGEE. The CDR3 runs to 15 residues. CDR3 in DNA: TGTGCCAGCAGTCCGGGGGACTGGACGAACACTGAAGCTTTCTTT. Protein: CASSPGDWTNTEAFF.

The V gene is TRBV5-1, the J gene TRBJ2-5; 7 bases line up with TRBD1. Germline-derived CDR1 and CDR2 are SGHRS and YFSETQ. The V gene end was trimmed by 0 bases and the J gene end by 3 bases; junction bases not matched to a gene: 2. This CDR3 region has 14 residues. The CDR3 is CASSLGGQKETQYF. CDR3 bases: TGCGCCAGCAGCTTGGGGGGACAGAAAGAGACCCAGTACTTC.

This clonotype was counted between two and nine times. The chain combines TRBV20-1 with TRBJ2-7; D is possibly TRBD1 or TRBD2 (5 bases each). Trimming stripped 1 base from V and 0 bases from J, with 13 bases between. Germline V gives CDR1 DFQATT, CDR2 SNEGSKA (reference sequence). The CDR3 length is 15 residues. The CDR3 loop reads CSARGGTPSSYEQYF. As DNA, the CDR3 is TGCAGTGCTAGAGGAGGGACCCCGAGCTCCTACGAGCAGTACTTC.

This chain links TRBV20-1 with TRBJ2-1, with TRBD2 identical over 10 bases. Trimming removed 8 bases from V and 9 bases from J; junction bases left unmatched: 10. Germline V gene sequence: CDR1 DFQATT, CDR2 SNEGSKA (reference sequence). The CDR3 runs 13 residues. Here the CDR3 DNA reads TGCAGTCTATTTTCCGGGACTAGCGTTGAGCAGTTCTTC. As protein: CSLFSGTSVEQFF.

In its sample, this clonotype was seen many times. V gene TRBV2 combines with J gene TRBJ1-2; the D gene is possibly TRBD1 (6 bases). V lost 9 bases and J 8 bases, leaving 22 bases between the germline ends. This CDR3 comprises 14 residues. Germline loops: CDR1 SNHLY, CDR2 FYNNEI. The DNA for the CDR3 is TGTGCCAGTGCCCGGGACACTTTGAGGTGGGGCTACACCTTC. Its protein is CASARDTLRWGYTF.